The next 3 T cell receptor beta chains were all read from a single sample in a study of T cell clonality in common variable immunodeficiency. Here immunoSEQ multiplex PCR was the method, and the copy in TCRdb shows in-frame clones only, minus some. The sample contains some 32,000 clones, none of them singletons. Input material: peripheral blood mononuclear cells. All receptors come from a person aged 18 to 75 in good health.

This clone was counted at least ten times. The read ends 3 residues before the CDR3 terminus; that terminus is restored from the germline J gene. The J gene is TRBJ2-7, the V gene TRBV29-1; D is perhaps TRBD2 (6 bases). Trimming shortened V by 6 bases and J by 6 bases, and 12 bases separated the two germline ends. The CDR3 spans 11 residues. The germline V gene encodes CDR1 SQVTM and CDR2 ANQGSEA. CDR3 sequence reads: CSVWRGREQYF. The CDR3 bases that were read are TGCAGCGTATGGAGGGGTCGCGAG.

In its sample, this clone was seen many times. The sequenced fragment ends 3 residues before the CDR3 boundary, so the rest is inferred from the germline J gene. The gene calls are TRBV29-1 and TRBJ2-7, with TRBD2 matching over 8 bases. The CDR3 has 16 amino acids. CDR1 is SQVTM and CDR2 is ANQGSEA in the germline V gene. Germline trimming cut 4 bases from V and 6 bases from J; bases unmatched to any gene: 17. Incomplete CDR3 DNA: TGCAGCGTTGGGGGGGCTAGCGGGCGTCTCCTGGGCGAG. It encodes CSVGGASGRLLGE. In full, the CDR3 reads CSVGGASGRLLGEQYF.

This clone was found a few times. The CDR3 end is not reached by the read, which stops 3 residues before it; the germline J gene fills it in. The genes are TRBV7-9 and TRBJ2-3; D is uncertain. Trimming took off 5 bases at V and 1 base at J, with 10 bases between the two ends. This CDR3 has 14 residues. Germline loops: CDR1 SEHNR, CDR2 FQNEAQ (reference sequence). This CDR3 is CASSPQVGTDTQYF. CDR3 DNA (partial): TGTGCCAGCAGCCCCCAGGTTGGCACAGATACG.